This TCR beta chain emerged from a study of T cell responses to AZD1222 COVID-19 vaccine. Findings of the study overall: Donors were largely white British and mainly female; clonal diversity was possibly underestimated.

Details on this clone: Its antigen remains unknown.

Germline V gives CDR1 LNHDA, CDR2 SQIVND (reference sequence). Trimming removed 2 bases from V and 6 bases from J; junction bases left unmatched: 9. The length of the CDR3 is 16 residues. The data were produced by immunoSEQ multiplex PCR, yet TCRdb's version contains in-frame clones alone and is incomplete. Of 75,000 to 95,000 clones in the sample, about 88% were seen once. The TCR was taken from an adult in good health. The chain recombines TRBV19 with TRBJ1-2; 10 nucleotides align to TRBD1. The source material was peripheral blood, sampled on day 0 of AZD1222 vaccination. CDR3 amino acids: CASSIPPLGQGNGYTF. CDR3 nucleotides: TGTGCCAGTAGTATACCCCCATTGGGACAGGGGAATGGCTACACCTTC.